This T cell receptor beta chain was retrieved from a study of shared clonotypes between healthy human individuals. Naive CD8 cells comprised CD45RO-negative, CCR7-positively selected cells, excluding terminally differentiated effector memory CD45RA+ cells. In germline, CDR1 is SGHTA, CDR2 FQGNSA. The V end was cut by 5 bases, the J end by 2 bases, with 18 bases between. The CDR3 has 16 amino acids. Measured with immunoSEQ multiplex PCR; TCRdb has only the in-frame clones, and not every one. The top ten hold less than 0.25% of the sample, which has 700,000 to 950,000 clones, 95% to 97% seen once. Specimen: naive CD8+ T cells sorted from blood. The chain has TRBV7-2 and TRBJ2-5, with D maybe TRBD2 (5 bases). This clonotype originated in a man aged 25-40 years in good health. This CDR3 is CASSPSLRTEQETQYF. CDR3 coding DNA: TGTGCCAGCAGCCCCTCCCTCCGGACTGAACAAGAGACCCAGTACTTC.